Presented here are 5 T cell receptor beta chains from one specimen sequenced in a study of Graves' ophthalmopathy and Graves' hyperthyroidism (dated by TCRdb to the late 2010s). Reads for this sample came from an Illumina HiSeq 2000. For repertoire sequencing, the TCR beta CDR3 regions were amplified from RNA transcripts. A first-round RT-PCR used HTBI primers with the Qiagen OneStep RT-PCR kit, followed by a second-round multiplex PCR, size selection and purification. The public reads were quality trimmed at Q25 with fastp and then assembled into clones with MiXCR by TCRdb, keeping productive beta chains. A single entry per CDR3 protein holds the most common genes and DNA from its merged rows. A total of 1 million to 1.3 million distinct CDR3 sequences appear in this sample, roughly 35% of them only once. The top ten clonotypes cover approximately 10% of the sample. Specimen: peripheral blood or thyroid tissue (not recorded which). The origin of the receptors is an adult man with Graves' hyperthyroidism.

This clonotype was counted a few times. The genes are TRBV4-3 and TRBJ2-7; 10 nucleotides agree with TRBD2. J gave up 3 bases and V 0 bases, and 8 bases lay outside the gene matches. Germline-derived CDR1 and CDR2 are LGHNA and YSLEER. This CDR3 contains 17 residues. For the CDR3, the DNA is TGCGCCAGCAGCCAAGAAGCTAGCGGGAGTGGGTTCTACGAGCAGTACTTC. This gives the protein CASSQEASGSGFYEQYF.

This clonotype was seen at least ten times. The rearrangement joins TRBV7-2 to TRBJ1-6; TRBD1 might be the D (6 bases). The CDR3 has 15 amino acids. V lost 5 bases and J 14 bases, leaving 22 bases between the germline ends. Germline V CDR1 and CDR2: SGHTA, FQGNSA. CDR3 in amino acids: CASSLGHGKRVSLHF. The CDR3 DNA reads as TGTGCCAGCAGCCTGGGACACGGAAAGCGGGTCTCCCTCCACTTT.

The CDR3 loop is CASSVQGASNEKLFF. CDR3 sequence (DNA): TGTGCCAGCAGCGTGCAGGGGGCAAGCAATGAAAAACTGTTTTTT. V usage is TRBV7-2 and J usage is TRBJ1-4; 8 bases fit TRBD1. The germline CDR1 and CDR2 sequences are SGHTA and FQGNSA. The trim removed 5 bases at V and 5 bases at J, leaving 7 bases unmatched. The CDR3 sequence is 15 residues long.

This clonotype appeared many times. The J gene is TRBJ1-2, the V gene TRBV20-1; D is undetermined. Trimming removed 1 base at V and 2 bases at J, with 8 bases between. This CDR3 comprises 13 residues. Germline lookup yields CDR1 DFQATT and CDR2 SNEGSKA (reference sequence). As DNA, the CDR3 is TGCAGTGCTAGAGTCGGGCAGAACTATGGCTACACCTTC. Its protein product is CSARVGQNYGYTF.

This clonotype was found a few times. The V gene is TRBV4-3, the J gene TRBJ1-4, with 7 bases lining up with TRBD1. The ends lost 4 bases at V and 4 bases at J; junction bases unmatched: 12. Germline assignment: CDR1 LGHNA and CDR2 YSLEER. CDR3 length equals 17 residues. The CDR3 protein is CASSRALPGQINEKLFF. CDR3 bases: TGCGCCAGCAGCCGAGCCCTACCGGGACAGATTAATGAAAAACTGTTTTTT.